A single sample gave rise to the 24 T cell receptor beta chains below, sequenced in a study of Ad26.COV2.S vaccination and SARS-CoV-2 variants. Here immunoSEQ multiplex PCR was the method, and the copy in TCRdb shows in-frame clones only, minus some. Seen here are about 330,000 clones, almost 90% observed once, and the top ten hold around 5%. The treatment was: 19 received Ad26.COV2.S at low or high dose, single or two shots; a few received placebo; per-sample allocation not given. It was on day 63 after the first vaccine or placebo injection that samples were taken. The sample was peripheral blood, taken in a trial of Ad26.COV2.S vaccine versus placebo. The receptors derive from a person between 18 and 60 years old who received the Ad26.COV2.S COVID-19 vaccine or a placebo.

The gene calls are TRBV4-3 and TRBJ2-2; 12 bases line up with TRBD2. The CDR3 extends over 19 amino acids. V lost 0 bases to trimming and J lost 5 bases; unmatched junction nucleotides: 10. Germline V gene sequence: CDR1 LGHNA, CDR2 YSLEER. CDR3 DNA: TGCGCCAGCAGCCAAGATCTCACGACTAGCGGGGGACTAACCGGGGAGCTGTTTTTT. Translation: CASSQDLTTSGGLTGELFF.

V is TRBV5-1 and J is TRBJ2-3, with D unclear. The CDR3 totals 15 residues. Germline V gives CDR1 SGHRS, CDR2 YFSETQ. V gave up 2 bases and J gave up 2 bases, with 12 bases separating them. The CDR3 DNA follows: TGCGCCAGCAGCTTACACGGCTCATTCACAGATACGCAGTATTTT. As protein: CASSLHGSFTDTQYF. The full variable domain, with the rest looked up from reference TRBV5-1 and TRBJ2-3, is KAGVTQTPRYLIKTRGQQVTLSCSPISGHRSVSWYQQTPGQGLQFLFEYFSETQRNKGNFPGRFSGRQFSNSRSEMNVSTLELGDSALYLCASSLHGSFTDTQYFGPGTRLTVL.

The chain links TRBV18 to TRBJ1-5, with 7 nucleotides matching TRBD1. Germline V gene data show CDR1 as KGHSH and CDR2 as LQKENI. This CDR3 spans 15 amino acids. Trimming removed 2 bases from V and 4 bases from J; junction bases left unmatched: 5. CDR3: CASSPMAGGNQPQHF. The CDR3 coding sequence is TGTGCCAGCTCACCAATGGCAGGGGGGAATCAGCCCCAGCATTTT.

The rearrangement links TRBV13 to TRBJ2-7, with 7 bases identical to TRBD1. The germline CDR1 and CDR2 sequences are PRHDT and FYEKMQ (reference sequence). Germline trimming cut 3 bases from V and 1 base from J; bases unmatched to any gene: 3. This CDR3 is built from 14 residues. DNA for the CDR3: TGTGCCAGCAGCTTCGGGGACAGTTCCTACGAGCAGTACTTC. It codes for CASSFGDSSYEQYF.

The V and J genes are TRBV28 and TRBJ1-2; no clear D gene. V was pared by 4 bases and J by 5 bases, with 11 bases between. From germline, CDR1 is MDHEN and CDR2 SYDVKM. This CDR3 comprises 13 residues. The CDR3 region has the DNA TGTGCCAGCAGTTCGACTGCTGATTATGGCTACACCTTC. The encoded protein is CASSSTADYGYTF.

The chain employs TRBV19 and TRBJ1-3; D call uncertain. CDR3 length equals 12 residues. CDR1 LNHDA and CDR2 SQIVND come from the germline V gene (reference sequence). Trimming removed 8 bases from V and 4 bases from J, with 9 bases in between. CDR3 nucleotide sequence: TGTGCCAGTCGACCTGGGGGAAACACCATATATTTT. Translated: CASRPGGNTIYF.

For the CDR3, the DNA is TGTGCCAGCACCGCGGGGGATAATTCTGGCTACACCTTC. Encoded protein: CASTAGDNSGYTF. The chain recombines TRBV5-4 with TRBJ1-2; weak D call: TRBD1 (5 bases). V was pared by 6 bases and J by 7 bases, with 16 bases between. The CDR3 sequence is 13 residues long. Looked up from germline, CDR1 is SGHNT and CDR2 is YYREEE (reference sequence).

The chain links TRBV7-2 to TRBJ2-1; tentatively, D is TRBD1 or TRBD2 (5 bases each). There are 17 residues in the CDR3. Trimming took 5 bases from V and 1 from J, leaving 18 bases between them. From germline, CDR1 is SGHTA and CDR2 FQGNSA. DNA of the CDR3: TGTGCCAGCAGCCCCGATACGCAGGGCGGGTCCTACAATGAGCAGTTCTTC. Residues: CASSPDTQGGSYNEQFF.

The V call is TRBV6-2 or TRBV6-3, the J call TRBJ2-5; TRBD2 matches 14 bases. Germline V gives CDR1 MNHEY, CDR2 SVGEGT. CDR3 length: 17 amino acids. V trimming: 4 bases; J trimming: 3 bases; junction bases outside the gene matches: 7. In nucleotides, the CDR3 is TGTGCCAGCAGTTCCCCAAGGACTAGCGGGAGGAAAGAGACCCAGTACTTC. Its protein product is CASSSPRTSGRKETQYF.

The chain employs TRBV6-4 and TRBJ1-2, with D possibly matching TRBD1 (6 bases). The CDR3 is made up of 16 amino acids. Trimming took off 2 bases at V and 8 bases at J, with 21 bases between the two ends. Germline CDR1 and CDR2: MRHNA and SNTAGT. For the CDR3, the DNA is TGTGCCAGCAGTGACATAGGGGGGGGTGCCAACCGCGGCTACACCTTC. This encodes CASSDIGGGANRGYTF.

This chain joins TRBV7-3 and TRBJ1-2; D is undetermined. There are 13 residues in the CDR3. The germline V gene has CDR1 SGHTA and CDR2 FQGTGA. Trimming stripped 2 bases from V and 4 bases from J, with 8 bases between. Written as DNA, the CDR3 is TGTGCCAGCAGCTTATCAGGAGGCTATGGCTACACCTTC. This sequence encodes CASSLSGGYGYTF.

This CDR3 is CASSPLGGAQHQPQHF. The DNA of the CDR3 is TGTGCCAGCAGCCCACTCGGGGGGGCGCAGCATCAGCCCCAGCATTTT. The V and J genes are TRBV4-2 and TRBJ1-5; D may be TRBD1 (6 bases). The V and J ends lost 4 bases and 5 bases respectively, with 18 bases between them. This CDR3 spans 16 amino acids. Germline V lookup: CDR1 LGHNA, CDR2 YNFKEQ.

The chain uses TRBV2 and TRBJ2-7; D call uncertain. Germline V gene sequence: CDR1 SNHLY, CDR2 FYNNEI. CDR3 length equals 10 residues. V gave up 3 bases and J gave up 6 bases, with 3 bases separating them. For the CDR3, the DNA is TGTGCCAGCAGTGATAGCGAGCAGTACTTC. As protein: CASSDSEQYF.

CDR3 in DNA: TGTGCCAGCAGCCCCTTGGGGGGATCTGGGGCCAACGTCCTGACTTTC. As protein: CASSPLGGSGANVLTF. The chain has TRBV9 and TRBJ2-6; maybe TRBD2 (6 bases). The germline CDR1 and CDR2 sequences are SGDLS and YYNGEE. The V end lost 4 bases, the J end lost 1 base, and 12 bases lay between the germline ends. The CDR3 has 16 amino acids.

This clone was seen just once. As DNA, the CDR3 is TGTGCCAGCGGACTAGAGATAGCGGGAGTTCTGGGTGAGCAGTACGTC. Its translation is CASGLEIAGVLGEQYV. This rearrangement joins TRBV7-9 to TRBJ2-7, with TRBD2 matching 9 bases. The CDR3 length is 16 residues. Losses at the gene ends were 8 bases for V and 7 bases for J; bases not matched to a gene: 18. Germline assignment: CDR1 SEHNR and CDR2 FQNEAQ (reference sequence).

V and J are TRBV3-1 (or the pseudogene TRBV3-2) and TRBJ2-1; the D gene could be TRBD1 or TRBD2 (5 bases each). The V end was cut by 5 bases, the J end by 3 bases, with 26 bases between. The germline CDR1 and CDR2 sequences are LGHDT and YNNKEL (reference sequence). This CDR3 is 19 amino acids long. The CDR3 sequence: CASSSPDFSGAKGYNEQFF. CDR3 sequence (DNA): TGTGCCAGCAGCTCCCCCGACTTCTCCGGGGCCAAAGGCTACAATGAGCAGTTCTTC.

J is TRBJ1-6 and V is TRBV7-8; TRBD1 matches 7 bases. The CDR3 consists of 17 residues. Germline values: CDR1 SGHVS, CDR2 FQNEAQ. With 5 bases clipped from V and 9 bases from J, the junction kept 16 bases outside the gene matches. The CDR3 nucleotides read TGTGCCAGCAGCCGACTACCGACAGGGCAATTGGGTTCACCCCTCCACTTT. Translated: CASSRLPTGQLGSPLHF.

The chain employs TRBV10-1 and TRBJ1-2; 12 nucleotides match TRBD1. The CDR3 is 18 amino acids. Germline CDR1 WNHNN, CDR2 SYGVQD (reference sequence). V was clipped by 5 bases and J by 2 bases; unmatched bases: 12. The DNA of the CDR3 is TGCGCCAGCAGTCTACGCCGGGACAGGGGGCGTAGAAACTATGGCTACACCTTC. It encodes CASSLRRDRGRRNYGYTF.

The J gene is TRBJ1-2, the V gene TRBV6-2 or TRBV6-3, with D possibly TRBD1 on 6 matching bases. V lost 0 bases to trimming and J lost 12 bases, with 11 bases between them. CDR3 length equals 12 residues. Germline assignment: CDR1 MNHEY and CDR2 SVGEGT. The DNA for the CDR3 is TGTGCCAGCAGTTACTCGACAGGTCAGGACACCTTC. Translating it yields CASSYSTGQDTF.

This clone was counted a few times. CDR3 nucleotide sequence: TGCGCCAGCACAGGGATTGATTTAATGAACACTGAAGCTTTCTTT. It codes for CASTGIDLMNTEAFF. J is TRBJ1-1 and V is TRBV10-1; perhaps TRBD1 as D (5 bases). This CDR3 spans 15 amino acids. Trimming cost V 7 bases and J 0 bases, with 15 bases left between them. Per germline, CDR1 WNHNN and CDR2 SYGVQD (reference sequence).

The chain carries TRBV4-3 and TRBJ1-1; D gene ambiguous. There are 16 residues in the CDR3. V dropped 0 bases and J dropped 1 base, with 12 bases sitting between them. The germline gives CDR1 LGHNA, CDR2 YSLEER. This CDR3 reads CASSQDGAVGNTEAFF. CDR3 nucleotides: TGCGCCAGCAGCCAAGACGGCGCGGTAGGGAACACTGAAGCTTTCTTT.

This clone was detected once. The rearrangement joins TRBV11-3 to TRBJ1-2; TRBD1 agrees at 9 bases. CDR3 length equals 13 residues. Germline values: CDR1 SGHNT, CDR2 YENEEA. After removal of 8 bases from V and 3 bases from J, the junction contained 4 bases not matched to a gene. The CDR3 DNA follows: TGTGCCAGCGACACAGGGGGCGACTATGGCTACACCTTC. This translates into CASDTGGDYGYTF.

The V call is TRBV5-8, the J call TRBJ2-1; D gene ambiguous. The CDR3 spans 15 residues. The germline V gene has CDR1 SGHTS and CDR2 YDEGEE. V lost 7 bases and J 0 bases, leaving 14 bases between the germline ends. The CDR3 bases are TGTGCCAGCTGCTGGCCGCCTAGCTCCTACAATGAGCAGTTCTTC. It translates to CASCWPPSSYNEQFF.

The chain recombines TRBV7-8 with TRBJ2-7; D uncertain. The CDR3 extends over 12 amino acids. Trimming pared 5 bases from V and 9 bases from J, leaving 14 bases between. Germline V gene data show CDR1 as SGHVS and CDR2 as FQNEAQ. Here the CDR3 DNA reads TGTGCCAGCAGCGCGACCCAAGAGGTGCAGTACGTC. Translated: CASSATQEVQYV.